This T cell receptor (beta chain) was identified during a study of cytomegalovirus exposure and HLA in healthy donors. Comment on this clone: The antigen is unknown.

Study-wide points: About 87% or about 30% of the time was how often most TCR beta V segments were productive, according to an earlier analysis.

V dropped 1 base and J dropped 0 bases, with 6 bases sitting between them. The V gene's germline CDR1 is LNHDA and CDR2 SQIVND (reference sequence). This CDR3 region has 14 residues. Both 60 Vbeta primers and 13 Jbeta primers went into the PCR. Sequenced by immunoSEQ multiplex PCR; TCRdb stores in-frame clones only, minus some. The sample lists fewer than 85,000 clones, about 76% occurring once. The rearrangement joins TRBV19 to TRBJ1-1; D possibly corresponds to TRBD1 (5 bases). Material for sequencing was PBMCs. This receptor was obtained from a male donor in good health and CMV-seropositive. CDR3 region: CASSIGQMNTEAFF. The CDR3 region has the DNA TGTGCCAGTAGTATAGGACAGATGAACACTGAAGCTTTCTTT.